These 30 T cell receptor beta chains originate from one sample sequenced in a study of blood T cells in healthy people across ages (dated by TCRdb to the mid-2010s). The method behind the library was 5' RACE. Sequencing took place on an Illumina HiSeq 2500. The second PCR ran for about 6 to 12 cycles and used a J-beta primer mix along with a sample-barcoded 5' primer. Using fastp at Q25 and MiXCR, TCRdb reprocessed the public reads and kept productive beta chains. One record per CDR3 amino acid sequence lists the most common genes and DNA. The sample contains roughly 800,000 distinct CDR3 sequences, roughly 64% of them found a single time. Around 20% of the sample is in the top ten clones. The source material was blood. The receptors derive from a man between 25 and 39 years old in good health.

This clonotype was seen ten or more times. V is TRBV9 and J is TRBJ2-5, with D maybe TRBD2 (5 bases). Trimming left V 4 bases short and J 3 bases short, with 10 bases between. Germline V gene lookup returns CDR1 SGDLS and CDR2 YYNGEE. This CDR3 is 13 amino acids long. The CDR3 DNA sequence: TGTGCCAGCAGCAAAAGCGGAAAAGAGACCCAGTACTTC. As protein: CASSKSGKETQYF.

The V call is TRBV12-3 or TRBV12-4, the J call TRBJ2-7; D possibly corresponds to TRBD1 (5 bases). This CDR3 is 14 amino acids long. The V end lost 6 bases, the J end lost 4 bases, and 16 bases lay between the germline ends. The CDR3 reads CASSQGVSKYEQYF. For the CDR3, the DNA is TGTGCCAGCAGCCAAGGGGTATCTAAATACGAGCAGTACTTC.

This clonotype has more than one count but fewer than ten. The CDR3 DNA follows: TGTGCCAGCAGCCATGAGACAACCTATGGCTACACCTTC. Amino acids: CASSHETTYGYTF. The chain carries TRBV3-1 and TRBJ1-2; no definite D call. Germline CDR1 is LGHDT and CDR2 is YNNKEL (reference sequence). The CDR3 contains 13 residues. The ends were cut back, 3 bases at V and 4 bases at J, with 9 bases in the middle.

The chain is built from TRBV11-2 and TRBJ2-5; tentatively, D is TRBD1 (7 bases). Trimming removed 1 base from V and 4 bases from J, with 13 bases in between. Germline CDR1 is SGHAT and CDR2 is FQNNGV. The CDR3 has 15 residues. The CDR3 region is CASSLVGGQIETQYF. The DNA for the CDR3 is TGTGCCAGCAGCTTAGTCGGGGGACAGATAGAGACCCAGTACTTC.

V usage is TRBV14 and J usage is TRBJ1-1; D unresolved. The V end was cut by 4 bases, the J end by 5 bases, with 11 bases between. The germline V gene encodes CDR1 SGHDN and CDR2 FVKESK. The CDR3 runs to 13 residues. The CDR3 region is CASSPQTGTEAFF. DNA for the CDR3: TGTGCCAGCAGCCCCCAGACGGGGACTGAAGCTTTCTTT.

This chain connects TRBV28 to TRBJ1-5; no definite D call. Trimming pared 6 bases from V and 1 base from J, leaving 7 bases between. This CDR3 contains 13 residues. The germline V gene has CDR1 MDHEN and CDR2 SYDVKM. CDR3 protein: CASSPWSNQPQHF. The CDR3 coding sequence is TGTGCCAGCAGCCCCTGGAGCAATCAGCCCCAGCATTTT.

This clonotype was picked up one time. The J gene is TRBJ2-3, the V gene TRBV12-3 or TRBV12-4; D possibly corresponds to TRBD1 (6 bases). The V end was cut by 6 bases, the J end by 3 bases, with 16 bases between. The CDR3 is 15 residues long. In DNA, the CDR3 is TGTGCCAGCAGGAACACAGGGTTAGGGACAGATACGCAGTATTTT. Translated, it gives CASRNTGLGTDTQYF.

The genes are TRBV5-1 and TRBJ2-3, with unresolved D. The V gene lost 6 bases and the J gene lost 2 bases, with 10 bases spanning the gap. Germline CDR1 SGHRS, CDR2 YFSETQ. The CDR3 contains 13 residues. The CDR3 protein is CASNRDNTDTQYF. The CDR3 DNA is TGCGCCAGCAACCGAGACAACACAGATACGCAGTATTTT.

This clonotype appeared a few times. The gene calls are TRBV7-2 and TRBJ2-3, with D maybe TRBD2 (6 bases). The CDR3 sequence is 15 residues long. Germline CDR1 is SGHTA and CDR2 is FQGNSA. Trimming shortened V by 5 bases and J by 2 bases, and 14 bases separated the two germline ends. The CDR3 sequence: CASSPEGGTTDTQYF. CDR3 DNA: TGTGCCAGCAGCCCCGAAGGAGGGACCACAGATACGCAGTATTTT.

The chain combines TRBV6-1 with TRBJ1-2; D is undetermined. Germline lookup yields CDR1 MNHNS and CDR2 SASEGT. Trimming stripped 11 bases from V and 7 bases from J, with 20 bases between. This CDR3 has 13 residues. The CDR3 is CAATQVGKSGYTF. The CDR3 nucleotides are TGTGCCGCCACCCAGGTGGGCAAGAGTGGCTACACCTTC.

The chain has TRBV15 and TRBJ2-6; D is possibly TRBD2 (6 bases). This CDR3 is 17 amino acids long. With 0 bases removed from V and 0 bases from J, the gap between germline ends came to 9 bases. CDR1 LNHNV and CDR2 YYDKDF come from the germline V gene (reference sequence). The CDR3 sequence: CATSRDVEGSGANVLTF. CDR3 sequence (DNA): TGTGCCACCAGCAGAGATGTGGAGGGCTCTGGGGCCAACGTCCTGACTTTC.

The chain links TRBV4-2 to TRBJ1-1; D uncertain. Trimming left V 1 base short and J 0 bases short, with 3 bases between. This CDR3 is 13 amino acids long. CDR1 is LGHNA, CDR2 YNFKEQ, per germline. The CDR3 sequence is CASSQGMNTEAFF. The CDR3 nucleotides are TGTGCCAGCAGCCAAGGGATGAACACTGAAGCTTTCTTT.

V usage is TRBV7-9 and J usage is TRBJ1-1; D gene uncertain. Germline assignment: CDR1 SEHNR and CDR2 FQNEAQ (reference sequence). The V gene lost 1 base and the J gene lost 1 base, with 13 bases spanning the gap. The CDR3 spans 16 residues. CDR3: CASSLEVGGPNTEAFF. CDR3 sequence (DNA): TGTGCCAGCAGCTTAGAAGTTGGAGGGCCGAACACTGAAGCTTTCTTT.

This clonotype was seen only a few times. This chain connects TRBV2 to TRBJ1-6; no reliable D call. V lost 7 bases and J lost 0, with 16 bases in between. Germline CDR1 SNHLY, CDR2 FYNNEI. The CDR3 runs 17 residues. The CDR3 is CASIGVTRSSYNSPLHF. In DNA, the CDR3 is TGTGCCAGCATAGGCGTCACTAGGAGCTCCTATAATTCACCCCTCCACTTT. Drawing the rest from reference TRBV2 and TRBJ1-6, the complete variable domain is EPEVTQTPSHQVTQMGQEVILRCVPISNHLYFYWYRQILGQKVEFLVSFYNNEISEKSEIFDDQFSVERPDGSNFTLKIRSTKLEDSAMYFCASIGVTRSSYNSPLHFGNGTRLTVT.

In its sample, this clonotype was seen a few times. The chain uses TRBV20-1 and TRBJ2-7; D is unclear. CDR3 length: 14 residues. Trimming pared 1 base from V and 0 bases from J, leaving 10 bases between. The V gene's germline CDR1 is DFQATT and CDR2 SNEGSKA (reference sequence). The CDR3 DNA is TGCAGTGCTAGAGGCCCACAGAGCTCCTACGAGCAGTACTTC. As protein: CSARGPQSSYEQYF.

The chain joins TRBV6-1 to TRBJ2-2, with D unresolved. CDR3 length equals 12 residues. The V and J ends lost 9 bases and 1 base respectively, with 6 bases between them. The germline gives CDR1 MNHNS, CDR2 SASEGT. This chain's CDR3 is CARTGNTGELFF. In DNA, the CDR3 is TGTGCCAGAACGGGGAACACCGGGGAGCTGTTTTTT.

This clonotype was picked up a small number of times. The chain recombines TRBV20-1 with TRBJ2-5; either TRBD1 or TRBD2 may fit D (5 bases each). The CDR3 covers 13 residues. V shed 4 bases and J shed 7 bases, with 16 bases lying between them. Germline V lookup: CDR1 DFQATT, CDR2 SNEGSKA (reference sequence). CDR3 DNA sequence: TGCAGTGCTATGTGGGACCCCAGAGGGACCCAGTACTTC. This sequence encodes CSAMWDPRGTQYF.

The chain couples TRBV7-9 to TRBJ2-3; 7 nucleotides match TRBD2. Looked up from germline, CDR1 is SEHNR and CDR2 is FQNEAQ (reference sequence). The ends lost 8 bases at V and 4 bases at J; junction bases unmatched: 6. The CDR3 is made up of 13 amino acids. CDR3 sequence: CASASGGADTQYF. CDR3 bases: TGTGCCAGCGCATCGGGAGGCGCAGATACGCAGTATTTT.

This clonotype was observed a handful of times. The chain has TRBV27 and TRBJ2-1; D ambiguous. The CDR3 loop spans 13 amino acids. Per germline, CDR1 MNHEY and CDR2 SMNVEV (reference sequence). Deletions cut 7 bases from V and 6 bases from J, with 13 bases between. The CDR3 reads CASTKAPSNEQFF. The CDR3 DNA sequence: TGTGCCAGCACCAAAGCCCCCTCCAATGAGCAGTTCTTC.

Remarks on this clonotype: One junction end does not reproduce the germline sequence, and a read error may be involved. This chain uses TRBV12-3 or TRBV12-4 with TRBJ2-3; a weak D match, TRBD1 (5 bases). The CDR3 loop spans 12 amino acids. CDR3 DNA: TGTGCCAGCAGAACAGGTACAGATACGCGGTATTTT. It translates to CASRTGTDTRYF.

This CDR3 reads CSAKTGGSPLHF. The CDR3 bases are TGCAGTGCTAAGACAGGAGGTTCGCCCCTCCACTTT. The V call is TRBV20-1, the J call TRBJ1-6, with D perhaps matching TRBD1 (6 bases). V lost 4 bases, J lost 13 bases, and 14 bases lay in between. CDR1 and CDR2 (germline): DFQATT, SNEGSKA (reference sequence). This CDR3 is 12 amino acids long.

This sequence joins TRBV5-1 and TRBJ2-5, with 10 nucleotides matching TRBD1. The germline V gene encodes CDR1 SGHRS and CDR2 YFSETQ. The CDR3 consists of 15 residues. V shed 3 bases and J 11 bases; nucleotides not matched to a gene: 13. The DNA for the CDR3 is TGCGCCAGCAGCTGGGGACAGGGGCTAACCTATGAGCAGTACTTC. Protein product: CASSWGQGLTYEQYF.

This clonotype was seen only a few times. The V call is TRBV7-8, the J call TRBJ1-1, with D perhaps TRBD1 (6 bases). Germline assignment: CDR1 SGHVS and CDR2 FQNEAQ. The CDR3 sequence is 12 residues long. Deletions cut 5 bases from V and 6 bases from J, with 10 bases between. CDR3 protein: CASSPGVAEAFF. The CDR3 bases are TGTGCCAGCAGCCCAGGGGTTGCTGAAGCTTTCTTT.

This clonotype was counted only a few times. This chain joins TRBV7-9 and TRBJ2-1; perhaps TRBD2 as D (6 bases). The V and J ends lost 9 bases and 2 bases respectively, with 11 bases between them. This CDR3 is 13 amino acids long. Germline V CDR1 and CDR2: SEHNR, FQNEAQ (reference sequence). The CDR3 here is CASLADPYNEQFF. For the CDR3, the DNA is TGTGCCAGTTTAGCGGACCCCTACAATGAGCAGTTCTTC.

The V and J genes are TRBV12-3 or TRBV12-4 and TRBJ2-3, with D maybe TRBD2 (6 bases). The ends were cut back, 6 bases at V and 4 bases at J, with 14 bases in the middle. The CDR3 is 14 residues long. The CDR3 coding sequence is TGTGCCAGCAGCATTGGCTGGGACTCAGATACGCAGTATTTT. Residues: CASSIGWDSDTQYF.

The V call is TRBV6-1, the J call TRBJ2-3, with a weak D call TRBD2 (5 bases). The V end was cut by 7 bases, the J end by 5 bases, with 10 bases between. The CDR3 is 12 residues long. Per germline, CDR1 MNHNS and CDR2 SASEGT. The CDR3 DNA is TGTGCCAGCAAAATGGGGAGAGATACGCAGTATTTT. Residues: CASKMGRDTQYF.

This clonotype was seen many times. V is TRBV4-2 and J is TRBJ2-5, with 10 bases matching TRBD2. This CDR3 has 17 amino acids. J gave up 1 base and V 4 bases, and 9 bases lay outside the gene matches. Germline V CDR1 and CDR2: LGHNA, YNFKEQ. CDR3 amino acids: CASSLLPGTSVQETQYF. Here the CDR3 DNA reads TGTGCCAGCAGCCTGTTGCCCGGGACTAGCGTCCAAGAGACCCAGTACTTC.

The chain couples TRBV20-1 to TRBJ1-1, with D maybe TRBD1 (5 bases). V lost 4 bases and J 10 bases, leaving 16 bases between the germline ends. CDR3 length: 12 amino acids. Per the germline V gene, CDR1 is DFQATT and CDR2 is SNEGSKA (reference sequence). The CDR3 region has the DNA TGCAGTGCTACCCGGGGGATCGGCGGAGCTTTCTTT. It yields the protein CSATRGIGGAFF.

This sequence joins TRBV16 and TRBJ1-5; D not certain. V lost 4 bases and J 6 bases, leaving 16 bases between the germline ends. Germline-derived CDR1 and CDR2 are KGHSY and FQNENV. The CDR3 sequence is 15 residues long. The CDR3 bases are TGTGCCAGCAGCCTAGGTGTGTGGGGTCTTCAGCCCCAGCATTTT. Its protein product is CASSLGVWGLQPQHF. Complete variable domain (other parts from reference TRBV16 and TRBJ1-5): GEEVAQTPKHLVRGEGQKAKLYCAPIKGHSYVFWYQQVLKNEFKFLISFQNENVFDETGMPKERFSAKCLPNSPCSLEIQATKLEDSAVYFCASSLGVWGLQPQHFGDGTRLSIL.

This clonotype occurred a few times. The chain links TRBV20-1 to TRBJ2-7, with a tentative D call TRBD1 (6 bases). CDR3 length: 12 residues. V lost 5 bases to trimming and J lost 4 bases, with 12 bases between them. Germline V gene data show CDR1 as DFQATT and CDR2 as SNEGSKA (reference sequence). The CDR3 loop is CSAHRDAYEQYF. The CDR3 DNA sequence: TGCAGTGCTCACAGGGATGCGTACGAGCAGTACTTC.